This T cell receptor (beta chain) appears in the sequencing data of a study of radiation and T cells in renal cell carcinoma. Looking at the study overall: Nephrectomy followed 15 Gy stereotactic body radiation by 4 weeks.

Clones were sequenced by immunoSEQ multiplex PCR, and TCRdb holds only the in-frame ones, with some missing. This repertoire shows 150,000 or so clones, roughly 83% found once; its top ten account for less than 25%. As for time point: baseline pretreatment blood. Described treatment: 15 Gy SBRT to primary tumor, nephrectomy 4 weeks later. The germline V and J ends were trimmed by 1 base and 9 bases, with 14 bases remaining between them. The CDR3 runs 15 residues. The V gene's germline CDR1 is SGHKS and CDR2 YYEKEE (reference sequence). This chain uses TRBV5-5 with TRBJ1-6; D unclear. The sequence derives from a woman in her forties or fifties with renal cell carcinoma. The sequenced sample was blood, obtained from a patient whose treatment included radiotherapy and nephrectomy. The CDR3 bases are TGTGCCAGCAGCTTGAGTCCGGTGCTAGGTTCACCCCTCCACTTT. Its translation: CASSLSPVLGSPLHF. The variable domain in full, with the rest retrieved from reference TRBV5-5 and TRBJ1-6, is DAGVTQSPTHLIKTRGQQVTLRCSPISGHKSVSWYQQVLGQGPQFIFQYYEKEERGRGNFPDRFSARQFPNYSSELNVNALLLGDSALYLCASSLSPVLGSPLHFGNGTRLTVT.